Following are 9 T cell receptor beta chains from one sample sequenced in a study of cytomegalovirus exposure and HLA in healthy donors. The primer mix had 60 Vbeta and 13 Jbeta primers. Generated by immunoSEQ multiplex PCR, the TCRdb table keeps only in-frame clones and is missing some. Here the sample spans 160,000 or so clones, about four fifths being singletons. Sequencing was carried out using PBMCs. Every receptor here comes from a male donor in good health and CMV-seropositive.

The J gene is TRBJ1-5, the V gene TRBV7-8; a weak D match, TRBD1 (5 bases). CDR1 and CDR2 from the germline V gene are SGHVS and FQNEAQ. CDR3 length: 14 residues. V was clipped by 1 base and J by 3 bases, with 7 bases between them. As DNA, the CDR3 is TGTGCCAGCAGCTTAGGGGGCCTCAATCAGCCCCAGCATTTT. Residues: CASSLGGLNQPQHF.

The CDR3 is CSVEDLMLGGAGPGANVLTF. CDR3 coding DNA: TGCAGCGTTGAAGATCTTATGTTAGGGGGCGCGGGGCCTGGGGCCAACGTCCTGACTTTC. This chain joins TRBV29-1 and TRBJ2-6; D may be TRBD1 (7 bases). Trimming cost V 0 bases and J 2 bases, with 23 bases left between them. CDR1 is SQVTM, CDR2 ANQGSEA, per germline. This CDR3 contains 20 residues.

V is TRBV30 and J is TRBJ2-1; 8 nucleotides match TRBD1. The CDR3 loop spans 14 amino acids. The ends lost 2 bases at V and 9 bases at J; junction bases unmatched: 9. Germline CDR1 and CDR2: GTSNPN and SVGIG (reference sequence). The chain's CDR3 is CAWSRRQGAGEQFF. The CDR3 nucleotides are TGTGCCTGGAGTAGGCGCCAGGGGGCCGGTGAGCAGTTCTTC.

The chain combines TRBV29-1 with TRBJ1-4, with D possibly TRBD1 on 5 matching bases. The V and J ends lost 7 bases and 8 bases respectively, with 26 bases between them. CDR1 is SQVTM and CDR2 is ANQGSEA in the germline V gene. The CDR3 loop spans 16 amino acids. The CDR3 loop reads CSAENTGQGQKEKLFF. The CDR3 DNA is TGCAGCGCTGAGAATACAGGACAAGGCCAGAAGGAAAAACTGTTTTTT.

The chain joins TRBV30 to TRBJ1-2, with 8 bases fitting TRBD1. Germline V gene sequence: CDR1 GTSNPN, CDR2 SVGIG (reference sequence). The CDR3 is made up of 15 amino acids. J gave up 7 bases and V 2 bases, and 12 bases lay outside the gene matches. CDR3 coding DNA: TGTGCCTGGAGTCTCCGGACAGGGATTTTGGGTGGCTACACCTTC. It encodes CAWSLRTGILGGYTF.

This clone was recorded once. This chain joins TRBV7-2 and TRBJ1-1; D remains unclear. The V end lost 1 base, the J end lost 4 bases, and 25 bases lay between the germline ends. Germline CDR1 SGHTA, CDR2 FQGNSA. The CDR3 length is 19 residues. CDR3 sequence reads: CASSLGFEKSGSPGTEAFF. The CDR3 DNA reads TGTGCCAGCAGCTTAGGATTCGAAAAATCCGGGAGCCCGGGCACTGAAGCTTTCTTT.

The rearrangement links TRBV30 to TRBJ1-1; no clear D. V lost 3 bases to trimming and J lost 4 bases, with 6 bases between them. This CDR3 region has 11 residues. Germline V lookup: CDR1 GTSNPN, CDR2 SVGIG (reference sequence). The CDR3, as DNA: TGTGCCTGGAGGAGTTCCACTGAAGCTTTCTTT. The encoded protein is CAWRSSTEAFF.

This chain connects TRBV2 to TRBJ2-5; a weak D match, TRBD1 (5 bases). The end of the DNA aligns better with TRBJ2-7, so the J call may be wrong. The CDR3 extends over 12 amino acids. The germline CDR1 and CDR2 sequences are SNHLY and FYNNEI. The CDR3 region is CASRTSTYEQYF. CDR3 in DNA: TGTGCCAGCCGGACAAGTACCTACGAGCAGTACTTC.

This sequence joins TRBV5-1 and TRBJ2-3; TRBD2 matches at 10 bases. The V gene's germline CDR1 is SGHRS and CDR2 YFSETQ. Losses at the gene ends were 0 bases for V and 0 bases for J; bases not matched to a gene: 4. CDR3 size: 17 residues. The CDR3 DNA reads as TGCGCCAGCAGCTTGGGTACTAGCGGGGCTAGCACAGATACGCAGTATTTT. This sequence encodes CASSLGTSGASTDTQYF.